This T cell receptor (beta chain) was documented in a study of CD8 T cells in Susac syndrome. With random hexamers, 0.5 to 1 ug RNA was reverse transcribed. TCRdb independently ran MiXCR on the immunoSEQ multiplex PCR reads; one entry per CDR3 protein. The table lists about 71,000 distinct CDR3 sequences, just over 90% of them singletons, with less than 0.16% in the top ten. V dropped 4 bases and J dropped 4; count of bases not matched to a gene: 5. CDR3 length: 14 residues. Germline V lookup: CDR1 MGHDK, CDR2 SYGVNS. The authors sequenced TCR beta from blood CD8+ and CD4+ T cells. The TCR originated in a human donor with Susac syndrome. The specimen sequenced was CD4+ T cells from PBMCs. This chain uses TRBV25-1 with TRBJ1-1; 8 nucleotides match TRBD1. CDR3 in amino acids: CASSGSTGVTEAFF. CDR3 bases: TGTGCCAGCAGTGGGTCGACAGGGGTCACTGAAGCTTTCTTT. Drawing the rest from reference TRBV25-1 and TRBJ1-1, the complete variable domain is EADIYQTPRYLVIGTGKKITLECSQTMGHDKMYWYQQDPGMELHLIHYSYGVNSTEKGDLSSESTVSRIRTEHFPLTLESARPSHTSQYLCASSGSTGVTEAFFGQGTRLTVV.